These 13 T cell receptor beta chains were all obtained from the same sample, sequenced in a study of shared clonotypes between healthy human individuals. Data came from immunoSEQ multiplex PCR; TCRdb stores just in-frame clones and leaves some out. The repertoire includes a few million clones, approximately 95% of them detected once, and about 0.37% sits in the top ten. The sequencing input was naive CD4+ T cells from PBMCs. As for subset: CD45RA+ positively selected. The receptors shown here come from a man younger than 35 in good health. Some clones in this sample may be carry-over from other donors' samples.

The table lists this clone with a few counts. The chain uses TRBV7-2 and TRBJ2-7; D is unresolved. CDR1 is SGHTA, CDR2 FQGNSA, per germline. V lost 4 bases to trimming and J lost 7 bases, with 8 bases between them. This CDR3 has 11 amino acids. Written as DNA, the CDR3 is TGTGCCAGCAGCTCGAGTCGGGAGCAGTACTTC. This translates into CASSSSREQYF. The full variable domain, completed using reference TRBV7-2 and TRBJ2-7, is GAGVSQSPSNKVTEKGKDVELRCDPISGHTALYWYRQSLGQGLEFLIYFQGNSAPDKSGLPSDRFSAERTGGSVSTLTIQRTQQEDSAVYLCASSSSREQYFGPGTRLTVT.

The CDR3 loop is CASRAGSSSYEQYF. CDR3 DNA: TGCGCCAGCAGAGCGGGATCGAGCTCCTACGAGCAGTACTTC. The gene calls are TRBV10-2 and TRBJ2-7; 7 nucleotides align to TRBD2. V was clipped by 6 bases and J by 0 bases; unmatched bases: 5. The CDR3 has 14 residues. The germline V gene has CDR1 WSHSY and CDR2 SAAADI.

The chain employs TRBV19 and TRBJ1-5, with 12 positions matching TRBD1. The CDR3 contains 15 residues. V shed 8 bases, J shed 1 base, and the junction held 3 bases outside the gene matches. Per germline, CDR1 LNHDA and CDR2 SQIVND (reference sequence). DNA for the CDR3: TGTGCCAGTGGGACAGGGGGCATAAGCAATCAGCCCCAGCATTTT. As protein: CASGTGGISNQPQHF.

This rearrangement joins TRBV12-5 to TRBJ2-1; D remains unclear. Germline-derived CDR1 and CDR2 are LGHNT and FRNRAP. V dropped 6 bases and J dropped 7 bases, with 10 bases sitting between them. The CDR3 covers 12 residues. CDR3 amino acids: CASGLARNEQFF. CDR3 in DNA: TGTGCTAGTGGCCTCGCCCGGAATGAGCAGTTCTTC.

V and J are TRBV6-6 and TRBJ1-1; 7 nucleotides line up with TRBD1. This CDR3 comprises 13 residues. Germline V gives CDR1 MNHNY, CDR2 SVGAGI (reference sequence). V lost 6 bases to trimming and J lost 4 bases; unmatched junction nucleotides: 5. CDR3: CASRRQGGTEAFF. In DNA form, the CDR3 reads TGTGCCAGCAGGCGACAGGGAGGCACTGAAGCTTTCTTT.

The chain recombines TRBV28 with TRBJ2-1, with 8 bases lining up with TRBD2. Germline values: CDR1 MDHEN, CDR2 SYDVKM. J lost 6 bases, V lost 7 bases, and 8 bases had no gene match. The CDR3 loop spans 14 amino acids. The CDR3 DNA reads TGTGCCAGCACCCTAAGGGGGACTAGCAATGAGCAGTTCTTC. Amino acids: CASTLRGTSNEQFF.

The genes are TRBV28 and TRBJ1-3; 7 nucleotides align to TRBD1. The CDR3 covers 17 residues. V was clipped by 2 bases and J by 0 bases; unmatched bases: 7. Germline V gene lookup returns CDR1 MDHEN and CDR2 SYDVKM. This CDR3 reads CASSLLRQGSSGNTIYF. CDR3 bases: TGTGCCAGCAGTTTACTCCGACAGGGAAGCTCTGGAAACACCATATATTTT.

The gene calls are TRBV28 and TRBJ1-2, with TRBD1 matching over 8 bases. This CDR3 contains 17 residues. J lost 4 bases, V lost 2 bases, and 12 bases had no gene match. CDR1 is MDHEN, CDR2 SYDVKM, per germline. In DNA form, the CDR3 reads TGTGCCAGCAGTTTAGAGGTGCGGCCACAGGGGGGCTATGGCTACACCTTC. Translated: CASSLEVRPQGGYGYTF.

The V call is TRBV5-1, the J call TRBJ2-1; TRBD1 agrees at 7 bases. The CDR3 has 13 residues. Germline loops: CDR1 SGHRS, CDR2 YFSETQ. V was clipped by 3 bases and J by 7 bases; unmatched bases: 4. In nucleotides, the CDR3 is TGCGCCAGCAGCTGGGGGACAGTTAATGAGCAGTTCTTC. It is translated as CASSWGTVNEQFF.

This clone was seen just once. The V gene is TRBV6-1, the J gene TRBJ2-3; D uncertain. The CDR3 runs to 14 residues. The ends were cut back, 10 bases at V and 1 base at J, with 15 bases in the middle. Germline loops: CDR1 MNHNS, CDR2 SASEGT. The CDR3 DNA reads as TGTGCCACCACGCAATCTCGGGGCACAGATACGCAGTATTTT. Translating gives CATTQSRGTDTQYF.

The CDR3 loop is CASSFWTGTDTQYF. As DNA, the CDR3 is TGTGCCAGCAGCTTTTGGACAGGCACAGATACGCAGTATTTT. V usage is TRBV5-6 and J usage is TRBJ2-3; D may be TRBD1 (6 bases). The CDR3 length is 14 residues. The germline gives CDR1 SGHDT, CDR2 YYEEEE. The germline V and J ends were trimmed by 2 bases and 1 base, with 8 bases remaining between them.

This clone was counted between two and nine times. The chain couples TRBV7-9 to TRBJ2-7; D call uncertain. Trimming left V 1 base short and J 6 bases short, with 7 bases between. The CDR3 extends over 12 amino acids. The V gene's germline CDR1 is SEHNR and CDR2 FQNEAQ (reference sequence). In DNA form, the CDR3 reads TGTGCCAGCAGCTTAGGGGTCGGCGAGCAGTACTTC. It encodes CASSLGVGEQYF.

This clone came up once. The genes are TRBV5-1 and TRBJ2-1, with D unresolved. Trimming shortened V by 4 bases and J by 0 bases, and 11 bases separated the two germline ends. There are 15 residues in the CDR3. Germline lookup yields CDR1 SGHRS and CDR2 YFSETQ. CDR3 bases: TGCGCCAGCAGCGCCGTAATCAGCTCCTACAATGAGCAGTTCTTC. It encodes CASSAVISSYNEQFF. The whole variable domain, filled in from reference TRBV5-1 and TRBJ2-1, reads KAGVTQTPRYLIKTRGQQVTLSCSPISGHRSVSWYQQTPGQGLQFLFEYFSETQRNKGNFPGRFSGRQFSNSRSEMNVSTLELGDSALYLCASSAVISSYNEQFFGPGTRLTVL.